This TCR beta chain was found in a study of shared clonotypes between healthy human individuals. This CDR3 is built from 17 residues. Trimming cost V 3 bases and J 9 bases; bases outside gene matches: 10. Germline V gene data show CDR1 as MDHEN and CDR2 as SYDVKM. Investigators spread the genomic DNA of each subset evenly over several immunoSEQ plates. Replicate PCRs run on sorted subsets employed 200 ng DNA, about 27,000 T cell genomes. Data came from immunoSEQ multiplex PCR; TCRdb stores just in-frame clones and leaves some out. Of approximately 620,000 clones detected, less than 98% appear once; the ten largest clones hold about 0.057%. Study-wide findings and caveats: Naive CD4 clonotypes overlapped across a handful of donors at approximately 5.3%. In having few donors, the study represented limited genetic and exposure-history diversity.

In regard to this clone: Its antigen remains unidentified.

Sequencing used naive CD4+ T cells sorted from blood. Regarding subset: CD45RA+ positively selected. The TCR originated in a young woman in good health. The chain combines TRBV28 with TRBJ2-1; 14 bases match TRBD2. The CDR3 here is CASSLGLGLAGVVEQFF. The CDR3 DNA follows: TGTGCCAGCAGTTTGGGCCTGGGACTAGCGGGAGTAGTTGAGCAGTTCTTC.